This T cell receptor beta chain is drawn from a study of PD-L1 blockade in urothelial cancer. Study context: The number of prior chemotherapy regimens per patient was 0 to 3. At 3 weeks (second dose) and 6 weeks after starting treatment, blood was analyzed.

CDR1 is KGHSH and CDR2 is LQKENI in the germline V gene. J gave up 3 bases and V 3 bases, and 5 bases lay outside the gene matches. CDR3 length: 16 amino acids. Some clones are missing from TCRdb's copy, which holds only in-frame ones; the method was immunoSEQ multiplex PCR. The sample has about 38,000 clones, around 88% seen once; the top ten hold about 23%. Described time point: peripheral blood 6 weeks after treatment start. This TCR was recovered from a man between 60 and 75 years old with urothelial cancer. Sequenced material: PBMCs, taken around atezolizumab (anti-PD-L1) treatment. This chain links TRBV18 with TRBJ2-2; 9 nucleotides match TRBD2. In DNA, the CDR3 is TGTGCCAGCTCACCGGCTAGCGGGATCCACACCGGGGAGCTGTTTTTT. Protein sequence: CASSPASGIHTGELFF.